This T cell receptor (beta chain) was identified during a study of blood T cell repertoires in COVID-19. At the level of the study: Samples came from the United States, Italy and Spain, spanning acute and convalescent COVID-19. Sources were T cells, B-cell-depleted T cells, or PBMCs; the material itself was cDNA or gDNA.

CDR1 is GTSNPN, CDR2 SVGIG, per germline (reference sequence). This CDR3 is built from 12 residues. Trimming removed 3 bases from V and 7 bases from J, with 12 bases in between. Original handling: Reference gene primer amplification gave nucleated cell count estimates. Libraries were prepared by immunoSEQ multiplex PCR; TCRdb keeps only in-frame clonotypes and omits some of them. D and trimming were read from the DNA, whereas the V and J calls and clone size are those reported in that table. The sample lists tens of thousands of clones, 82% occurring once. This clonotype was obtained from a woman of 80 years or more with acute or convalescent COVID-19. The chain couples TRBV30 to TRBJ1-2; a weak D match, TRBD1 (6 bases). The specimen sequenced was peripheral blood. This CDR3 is CAWSSGGAGYTF. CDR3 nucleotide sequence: TGTGCCTGGAGCAGTGGGGGGGCTGGCTACACCTTC.